This is a list of T cell receptor beta chains from one sample in a study of cytomegalovirus exposure and HLA in healthy donors. The assay was immunoSEQ multiplex PCR, and TCRdb's table has in-frame clones only and misses some. The sample has 250,000 or so clones, nearly 95% seen once. Sequencing was done on a sample of PBMCs. The origin of the receptors is a girl aged 2-10 years in good health and CMV-seronegative. Each CDR3 is given with its conserved first and last residue. D genes are given only for firm matches. Only part of the rows carry a size: once, few, many, or a class if the clone is expanded.

>TRBJ1-1|TRBD1|TRBV7-9|NA
TGTGCCAGCAGCTTTCCCGGACAGGGACCTTTCTTT
CASSFPGQGPFF
>TRBJ2-2|NA|TRBV18|NA
TGTGCCAGCTCTTCCAACAGGGAAACCGGGGAGCTGTTTTTT
CASSSNRETGELFF
>TRBJ2-7|TRBD1|TRBV27|NA
TGTGCCACCTCGAGGGGGCCTTCCTACGAGCAGTACTTC
CATSRGPSYEQYF
>TRBJ2-6|NA|TRBV18|once
TGTGCCAGCTCACGGAAAGACAGGCACAATTTAAACTCTGGGGCCAACGTCCTGACTTTC
CASSRKDRHNLNSGANVLTF
>TRBJ1-5|NA|TRBV1|NA
TGCACCAGCAGCCAAGATGCGGATCAGCCCCAGCATTTT
CTSSQDADQPQHF
>TRBJ2-3|NA|TRBV29-1|NA
TGCAGCGTTCTAGGACTCGCCCCGGCAGATACGCAGTATTTT
CSVLGLAPADTQYF
>TRBJ1-3|TRBD1|TRBV6-1|NA
TGTGCCAGCAGTGCCGGGACAGCTGGAAACACCATATATTTT
CASSAGTAGNTIYF
>TRBJ2-3|TRBD1|TRBV27|few
TGTGCCAGCAGTCCCCGGGACAGGGGGCGAACAGATACGCAGTATTTT
CASSPRDRGRTDTQYF
>TRBJ2-3|TRBD2|TRBV19|few
TGTGCCAGTAGTGAACTAGCGGGGGGCACAGATACGCAGTATTTT
CASSELAGGTDTQYF
>TRBJ1-1|NA|TRBV5-4|NA
TGTGCCAGCAGCTGGGGTGTACAGGGGAACACTGAAGCTTTCTTT
CASSWGVQGNTEAFF
>TRBJ1-1|NA|TRBV9|NA
TGTGCCAGCAGCGTACAGACAGGTCCTGCTGAAGCTTTCTTT
CASSVQTGPAEAFF
>TRBJ2-6|TRBD2|TRBV10-2|NA
TGCGCCAGCAGTTATCCGACTAGCGGGGGGGCTGGGGCCAACGTCCTGACTTTC
CASSYPTSGGAGANVLTF
>TRBJ1-4|TRBD1|TRBV5-4|once
TGTGCCAGCAGCTTTGACAGGGTCCCTAATGAAAAACTGTTTTTT
CASSFDRVPNEKLFF
>TRBJ2-7|TRBD1|TRBV30|NA
TGTGCCTACGATCCGGGACAGGCCCTTTACGAGCAGTACTTC
CAYDPGQALYEQYF
>TRBJ2-2|TRBD2|TRBV5-4|NA
TGTGCCAGCAGCCCTCTGGGCAGGGAGGGGACCGGGGAGCTGTTTTTT
CASSPLGREGTGELFF
>TRBJ2-1|TRBD2|TRBV13|NA
TGTGCCACCTCCTTACGTCGGACGGGAGGGTATTACAATGAGCAGTTCTTC
CATSLRRTGGYYNEQFF
>TRBJ1-2|NA|TRBV5-5|once
TGTGCCAGCAGCTCCAACTCCTTCTCCACCTATGGCTACACCTTC
CASSSNSFSTYGYTF
>TRBJ1-5|NA|TRBV19|NA
TGTGCCAGTAGCCCTATGATGCGGGAGCCCCAGCATTTT
CASSPMMREPQHF
>TRBJ2-7|NA|TRBV5-4|NA
TGTGCCAGCAGCCGCCTACTCGGAGGGGAAAGCTCCTACGAGCAGTACTTC
CASSRLLGGESSYEQYF
>TRBJ1-3|TRBD1|TRBV28|NA
TGTGCCAGCAGTACTACAGGGGCTGGAAACACCATATATTTT
CASSTTGAGNTIYF
>TRBJ2-1|TRBD2|TRBV27|NA
TGTGCCAGCACTAGCGGGCGCAGCTCCTACAATGAGCAGTTCTTC
CASTSGRSSYNEQFF
>TRBJ2-3|NA|TRBV10-3|NA
TGTGCCACCCTCTCGGGGGCAGATACGCAGTATTTT
CATLSGADTQYF
>TRBJ2-3|NA|TRBV28|NA
TGTGCCAGCAGTACGCGTAGAGATACGCAGTATTTT
CASSTRRDTQYF
>TRBJ2-3|NA|TRBV7-9|NA
TGTGCCAGCAGCCCCCCTTTTCGGGAGATTGGCACAGATACGCAGTATTTT
CASSPPFREIGTDTQYF
>TRBJ2-1|NA|TRBV6-1|NA
TGTGCCAGCAAGGACAGTCACAATGAGCAGTTCTTC
CASKDSHNEQFF
>TRBJ1-1|NA|TRBV4-1|few
TGCGCCAGCAGCCAGCGGGGGGAAGCTTTCTTT
CASSQRGEAFF
>TRBJ1-1|NA|TRBV4-2|NA
TGTGCCAGCAGCCTACATCAAGACATCCCGAACACTGAAGCTTTCTTT
CASSLHQDIPNTEAFF
>TRBJ2-1|TRBD2|TRBV14|NA
TGTGCCAGCAGCCAGGGACTATTTCCCTACAATGAGCAGTTCTTC
CASSQGLFPYNEQFF
>TRBJ2-5|TRBD1|TRBV2|NA
TGTGCCAGTAAGGGCGGGACAGGGGAAGAGACCCAGTACTTC
CASKGGTGEETQYF
>TRBJ1-3|NA|TRBV11-2|NA
TGTGCCAGCAGCCCGGGAATGAGTGGAAACACCATATATTTT
CASSPGMSGNTIYF